This entry describes one T cell receptor (beta chain). The CDR3 extends over 16 amino acids. With V trimmed by 4 bases and J by 3 bases, 9 bases remained unmatched. Germline CDR1 reads SGHDT; CDR2 reads YYEEEE. The sample comes from a study of blood T cell repertoires in COVID-19. About the research overall: Whether acute or convalescent, the COVID-19 samples came from the United States, Italy and Spain. Sources were T cells, B-cell-depleted T cells, or PBMCs; the material itself was cDNA or gDNA.

Libraries were prepared by immunoSEQ multiplex PCR; TCRdb keeps only in-frame clonotypes and omits some of them. Of over 150,000 clones in the sample, roughly 88% are singletons; the top ten hold 0.63%. The receptor was isolated from a man between 60 and 70 years old with COVID-19, enrolled during active disease. The specimen was peripheral blood. The rearrangement uses TRBV5-6 and TRBJ2-5; TRBD1 agrees at 10 bases. For the CDR3, the DNA is TGTGCCAGCAGCCTGCCGGGACAGGGGCCCAAAGAGACCCAGTACTTC. Residues: CASSLPGQGPKETQYF. The full variable domain, in which reference TRBV5-6 and TRBJ2-5 provide the parts outside the CDR3, is DAGVTQSPTHLIKTRGQQVTLRCSPKSGHDTVSWYQQALGQGPQFIFQYYEEEERQRGNFPDRFSGHQFPNYSSELNVNALLLGDSALYLCASSLPGQGPKETQYFGPGTRLLVL.